One and the same sample provided the 3 T cell receptor beta chains below, sequenced in a study of metastatic and nonmetastatic thyroid tumors. Before thyroid surgery, none of the patients had received any treatment. TCRdb re-clonotyped the PCR reads through MiXCR. The data show about 69,000 clones, with 11% to 15% seen just once and just over 6.5% held by the top ten. The material sequenced was blood. The origin of the receptors is a male donor with papillary thyroid cancer or a benign thyroid nodule (not recorded which). Some clones in this sample may be carry-over from other donors' samples.

Points on this clone: Given the absence of the conserved phenylalanine or tryptophan at the CDR3 end, a read error is likely. It is unclear where the CDR3 begins or ends on the DNA, so no DNA is shown, and the CDR3 is as TCRdb lists it. The chain links TRBV9 to TRBJ2-5; the D segment call TRBD2 is taken from the table without a DNA check. Germline loops: CDR1 SGDLS, CDR2 YYNGEE. The CDR3 is 9 residues long, counting both termini. CDR3 amino acids: CASSVGLAG.

At least ten counts were recorded for this clone. The rearrangement joins TRBV20-1 to TRBJ2-7, with 11 bases aligning to TRBD2. CDR1 and CDR2 from the germline V gene are DFQATT and SNEGSKA (reference sequence). This CDR3 has 18 amino acids. V shed 5 bases and J 0 bases; nucleotides not matched to a gene: 15. CDR3: CSAWGAGLAASASYEQYF. DNA for the CDR3: TGCAGTGCTTGGGGGGCGGGACTAGCGGCCTCCGCCTCCTACGAGCAGTACTTC.

This clone was detected once. The chain employs TRBV5-1 and TRBJ2-2; no reliable D call. Germline loops: CDR1 SGHRS, CDR2 YFSETQ. The V end lost 0 bases, the J end lost 3 bases, and 18 bases lay between the germline ends. The CDR3 covers 18 residues. For the CDR3, the DNA is TGCGCCAGCAGCTTGGTTACCATCAGGCAAGACCACACCGGGGAGCTGTTTTTT. It yields the protein CASSLVTIRQDHTGELFF.